The sequence of this T cell receptor (beta chain) was determined in a study of cytomegalovirus exposure and HLA in healthy donors. As for the study in general: In a previous analysis, 120 million or so unique TCR beta sequences were found from roughly 200 million T cells. Study-level findings and limits: Fewer N-insertions than the roughly 630-donor mean were reportedly shown by an Asian-associated ancestry cluster in a later analysis.

Primers included in the PCR were 60 Vbeta and 13 Jbeta primers. The table came from immunoSEQ multiplex PCR; TCRdb's copy has only in-frame clones and leaves some out. The table includes tens of thousands of clones, around 82% detected once. Regarding this clone: Its matching antigen is unknown.

Germline assignment: CDR1 GTSNPN and CDR2 SVGIG (reference sequence). The V and J ends lost 2 bases and 4 bases respectively, with 13 bases between them. The CDR3 consists of 14 residues. The material sequenced was PBMCs. J is TRBJ2-3 and V is TRBV30; D is ambiguous. The receptor comes from a man younger than 40 in good health and CMV-seropositive. This CDR3 reads CAWSLSVGSDTQYF. The CDR3 DNA reads as TGTGCCTGGAGTTTGTCAGTGGGCTCAGATACGCAGTATTTT.